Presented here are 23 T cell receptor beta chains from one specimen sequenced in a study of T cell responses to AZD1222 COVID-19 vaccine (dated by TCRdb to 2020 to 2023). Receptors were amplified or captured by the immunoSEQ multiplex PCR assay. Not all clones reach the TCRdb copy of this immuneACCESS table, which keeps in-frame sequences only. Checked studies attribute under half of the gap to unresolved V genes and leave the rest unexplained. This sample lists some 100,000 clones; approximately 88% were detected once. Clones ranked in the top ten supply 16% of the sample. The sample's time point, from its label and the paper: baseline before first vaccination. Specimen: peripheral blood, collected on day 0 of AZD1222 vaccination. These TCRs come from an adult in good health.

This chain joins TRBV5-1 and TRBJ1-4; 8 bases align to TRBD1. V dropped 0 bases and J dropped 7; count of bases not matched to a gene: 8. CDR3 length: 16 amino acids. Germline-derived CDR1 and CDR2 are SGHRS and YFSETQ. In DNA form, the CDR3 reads TGCGCCAGCAGCTTGGGCAGGGGGCGTAACGGTGAAAAACTGTTTTTT. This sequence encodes CASSLGRGRNGEKLFF. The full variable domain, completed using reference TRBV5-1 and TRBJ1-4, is KAGVTQTPRYLIKTRGQQVTLSCSPISGHRSVSWYQQTPGQGLQFLFEYFSETQRNKGNFPGRFSGRQFSNSRSEMNVSTLELGDSALYLCASSLGRGRNGEKLFFGSGTQLSVL.

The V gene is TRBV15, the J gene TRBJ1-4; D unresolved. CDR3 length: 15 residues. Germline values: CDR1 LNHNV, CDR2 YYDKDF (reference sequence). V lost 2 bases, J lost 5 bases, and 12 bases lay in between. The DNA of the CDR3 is TGTGCCACCAGCAGAACTAAGATGGAAAATGAAAAACTGTTTTTT. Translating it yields CATSRTKMENEKLFF.

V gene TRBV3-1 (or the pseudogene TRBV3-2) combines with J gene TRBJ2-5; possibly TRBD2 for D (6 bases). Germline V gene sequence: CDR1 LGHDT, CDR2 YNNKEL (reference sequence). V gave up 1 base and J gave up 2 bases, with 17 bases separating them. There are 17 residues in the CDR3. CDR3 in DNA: TGTGCCAGCAGCCAAGTTGCTGACGGGGGACCGCAAGAGACCCAGTACTTC. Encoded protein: CASSQVADGGPQETQYF.

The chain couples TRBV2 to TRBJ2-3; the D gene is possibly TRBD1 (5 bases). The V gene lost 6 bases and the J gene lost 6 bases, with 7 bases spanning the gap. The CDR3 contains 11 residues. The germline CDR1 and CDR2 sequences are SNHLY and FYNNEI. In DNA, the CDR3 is TGTGCCAGCAGGGGGCTGGATACGCAGTATTTT. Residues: CASRGLDTQYF. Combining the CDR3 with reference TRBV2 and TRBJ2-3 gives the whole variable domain EPEVTQTPSHQVTQMGQEVILRCVPISNHLYFYWYRQILGQKVEFLVSFYNNEISEKSEIFDDQFSVERPDGSNFTLKIRSTKLEDSAMYFCASRGLDTQYFGPGTRLTVL.

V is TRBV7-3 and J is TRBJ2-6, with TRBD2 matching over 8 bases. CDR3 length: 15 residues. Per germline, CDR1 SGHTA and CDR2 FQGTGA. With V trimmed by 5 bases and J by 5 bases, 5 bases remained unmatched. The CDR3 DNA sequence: TGTGCCAGCAGCGCCCGGGGGGGTCGGGCCAACGTCCTGACTTTC. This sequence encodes CASSARGGRANVLTF.

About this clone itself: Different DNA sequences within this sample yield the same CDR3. The CDR3 spells CASSLDANYGYTF. CDR3 sequence (DNA): TGCGCCAGCAGCTTGGATGCGAACTATGGCTACACCTTC. The chain joins TRBV5-1 to TRBJ1-2, with no clear D. V lost 0 bases and J lost 2, with 5 bases in between. This CDR3 is 13 amino acids long. Germline V gene data show CDR1 as SGHRS and CDR2 as YFSETQ.

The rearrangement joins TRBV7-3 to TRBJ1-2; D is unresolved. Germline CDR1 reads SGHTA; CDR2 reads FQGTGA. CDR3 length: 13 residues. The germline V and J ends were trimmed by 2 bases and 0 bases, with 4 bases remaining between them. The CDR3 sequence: CASSLGANYGYTF. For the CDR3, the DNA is TGTGCCAGCAGCTTAGGAGCTAACTATGGCTACACCTTC.

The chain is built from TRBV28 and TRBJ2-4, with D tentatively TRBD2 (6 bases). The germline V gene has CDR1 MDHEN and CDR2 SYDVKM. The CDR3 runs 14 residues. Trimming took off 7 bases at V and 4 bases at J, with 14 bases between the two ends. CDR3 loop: CASNSPRGKNIQYF. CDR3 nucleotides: TGTGCCAGCAATTCCCCTCGGGGGAAAAACATTCAGTACTTC.

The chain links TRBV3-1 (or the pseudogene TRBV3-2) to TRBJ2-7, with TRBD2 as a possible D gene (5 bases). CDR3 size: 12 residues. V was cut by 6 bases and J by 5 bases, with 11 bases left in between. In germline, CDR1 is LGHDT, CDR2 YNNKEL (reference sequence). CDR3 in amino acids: CASRLSDDEQYF. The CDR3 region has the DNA TGTGCCAGCAGGCTTAGCGACGACGAGCAGTACTTC.

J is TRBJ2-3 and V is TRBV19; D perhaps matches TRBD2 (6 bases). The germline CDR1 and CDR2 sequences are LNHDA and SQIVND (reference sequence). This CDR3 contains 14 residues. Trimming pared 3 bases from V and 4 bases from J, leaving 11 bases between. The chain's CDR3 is CASSIYRGSDTQYF. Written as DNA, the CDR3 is TGTGCCAGTAGTATTTACCGGGGGTCAGATACGCAGTATTTT.

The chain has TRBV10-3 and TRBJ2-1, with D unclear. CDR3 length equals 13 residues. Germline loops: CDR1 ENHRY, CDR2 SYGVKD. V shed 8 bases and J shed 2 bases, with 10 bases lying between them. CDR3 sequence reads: CAIRPGTYNEQFF. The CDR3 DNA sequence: TGTGCCATCCGGCCCGGAACCTACAATGAGCAGTTCTTC.

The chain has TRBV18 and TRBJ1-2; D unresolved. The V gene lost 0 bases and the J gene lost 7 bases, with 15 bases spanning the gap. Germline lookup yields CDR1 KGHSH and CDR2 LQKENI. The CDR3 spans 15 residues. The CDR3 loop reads CASSPPNVGVVGYTF. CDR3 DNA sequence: TGTGCCAGCTCACCACCAAATGTTGGGGTGGTTGGCTACACCTTC. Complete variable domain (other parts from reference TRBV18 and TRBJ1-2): NAGVMQNPRHLVRRRGQEARLRCSPMKGHSHVYWYRQLPEEGLKFMVYLQKENIIDESGMPKERFSAEFPKEGPSILRIQQVVRGDSAAYFCASSPPNVGVVGYTFGSGTRLTVV.

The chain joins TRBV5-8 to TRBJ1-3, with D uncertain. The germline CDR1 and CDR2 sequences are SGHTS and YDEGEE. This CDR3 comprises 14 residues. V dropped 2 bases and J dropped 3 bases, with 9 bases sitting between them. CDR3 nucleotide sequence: TGTGCCAGCAGCTTTGGGCAAATTGGAAACACCATATATTTT. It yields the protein CASSFGQIGNTIYF.

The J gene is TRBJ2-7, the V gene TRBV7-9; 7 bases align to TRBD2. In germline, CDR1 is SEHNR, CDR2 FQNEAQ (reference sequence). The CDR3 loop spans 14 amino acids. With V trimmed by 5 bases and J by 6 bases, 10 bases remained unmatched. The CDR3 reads CASSPTGGESEQYF. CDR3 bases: TGTGCCAGCAGCCCGACGGGAGGAGAATCCGAGCAGTACTTC.

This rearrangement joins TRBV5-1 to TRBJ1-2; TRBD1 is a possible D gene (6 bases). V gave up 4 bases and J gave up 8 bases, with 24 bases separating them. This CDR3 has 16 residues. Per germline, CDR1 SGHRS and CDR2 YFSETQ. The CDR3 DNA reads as TGCGCCAGCAGCCCCACTGTGGGGGCGCGGGATTCCGGCTACACCTTC. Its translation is CASSPTVGARDSGYTF.

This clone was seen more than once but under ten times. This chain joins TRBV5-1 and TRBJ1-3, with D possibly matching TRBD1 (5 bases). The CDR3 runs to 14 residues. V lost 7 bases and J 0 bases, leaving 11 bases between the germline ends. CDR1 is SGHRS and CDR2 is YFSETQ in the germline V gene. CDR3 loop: CASRDVSSGNTIYF. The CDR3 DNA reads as TGCGCCAGCCGGGACGTAAGCTCTGGAAACACCATATATTTT.

CDR3 region: CASSPGSGLAGGEQYF. DNA for the CDR3: TGCGCCAGCAGCCCCGGGTCGGGACTAGCGGGAGGTGAGCAGTACTTC. The rearrangement links TRBV5-1 to TRBJ2-7, with 15 bases matching TRBD2. Germline-derived CDR1 and CDR2 are SGHRS and YFSETQ. The J segment lost 7 bases and the V segment lost 4 bases, leaving 9 bases of the junction unmatched. The CDR3 covers 16 residues.

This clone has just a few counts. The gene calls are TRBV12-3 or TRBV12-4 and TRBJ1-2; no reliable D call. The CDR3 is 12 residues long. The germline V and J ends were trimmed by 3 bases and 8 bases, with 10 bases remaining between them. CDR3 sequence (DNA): TGTGCCAGCAGTTTTTTGAGAAACGGCTACACCTTC. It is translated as CASSFLRNGYTF.

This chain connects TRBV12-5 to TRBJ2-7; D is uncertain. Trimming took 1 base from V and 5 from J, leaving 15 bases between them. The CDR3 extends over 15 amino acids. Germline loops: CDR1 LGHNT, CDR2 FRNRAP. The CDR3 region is CASGLGTPSGHEQYF. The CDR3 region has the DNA TGTGCTAGTGGTTTGGGTACTCCCTCGGGCCACGAGCAGTACTTC. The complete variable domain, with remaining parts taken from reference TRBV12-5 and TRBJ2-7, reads DARVTQTPRHKVTEMGQEVTMRCQPILGHNTVFWYRQTMMQGLELLAYFRNRAPLDDSGMPKDRFSAEMPDATLATLKIQPSEPRDSAVYFCASGLGTPSGHEQYFGPGTRLTVT.

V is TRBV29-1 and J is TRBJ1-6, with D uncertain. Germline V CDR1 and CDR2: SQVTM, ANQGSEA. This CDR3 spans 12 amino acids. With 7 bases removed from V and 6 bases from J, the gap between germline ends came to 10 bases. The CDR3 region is CSALFGNSPLHF. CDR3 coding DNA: TGCAGCGCTCTCTTCGGTAATTCACCCCTCCACTTT.

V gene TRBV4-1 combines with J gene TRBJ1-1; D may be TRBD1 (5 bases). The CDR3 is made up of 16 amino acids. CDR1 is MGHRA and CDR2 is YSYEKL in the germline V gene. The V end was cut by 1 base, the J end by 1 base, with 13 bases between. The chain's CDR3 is CASSQGAGWTNTEAFF. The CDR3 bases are TGCGCCAGCAGCCAAGGGGCAGGGTGGACGAACACTGAAGCTTTCTTT.

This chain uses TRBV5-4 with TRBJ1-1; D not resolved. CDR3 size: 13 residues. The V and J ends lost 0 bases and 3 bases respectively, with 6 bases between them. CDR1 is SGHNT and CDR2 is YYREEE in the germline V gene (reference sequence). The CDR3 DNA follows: TGTGCCAGCAGCTTGGAGGTAGACACTGAAGCTTTCTTT. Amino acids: CASSLEVDTEAFF.

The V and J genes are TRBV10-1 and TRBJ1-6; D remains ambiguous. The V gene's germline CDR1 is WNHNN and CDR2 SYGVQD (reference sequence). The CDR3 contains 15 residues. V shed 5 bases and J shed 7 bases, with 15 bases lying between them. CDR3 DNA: TGCGCCAGCAGTCTAGTCGACGGACTAAATTCACCCCTCCACTTT. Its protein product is CASSLVDGLNSPLHF.